This is a list of T cell receptor beta chains from one sample in a study of T cell responses to AZD1222 COVID-19 vaccine. Generated by immunoSEQ multiplex PCR, the TCRdb table keeps only in-frame clones and is missing some. The sample carries about 120,000 clones, approximately 94% recorded once. The specimen was peripheral blood, collected 28 days after the second AZD1222 dose. The receptors were sampled from an adult who received the AZD1222 COVID-19 vaccine. Each CDR3 is given with its conserved first and last residue.

cdr3_length v_call cdr3_aa
13 TRBV7-2 CASGTGGAETQYF
14 TRBV5-1 CASSFGTASYEQYF
14 TRBV28 CASTTPRGTTEAFF
15 TRBV7-2 CASSLAQGRTDTQYF
14 TRBV5-1 CASSLEAMTETLHF
15 TRBV5-1 CASSFQTGVNEKLFF
12 TRBV6-6 CASTVGLYEQYF
12 TRBV6-2/TRBV6-3 CASSPRSYEQYF
14 TRBV5-6 CASRTDRVTGELFF
15 TRBV6-2/TRBV6-3 CASSSYLPTNEKLFF
15 TRBV7-2 CASSSPGGGNYEQYF
11 TRBV5-1 CASSWNYEQYF
14 TRBV7-2 CASSRSGNYNEQFF
15 TRBV7-2 CASSVGLAGLETQYF
15 TRBV4-3 CASSWAGSDTGELFF
15 TRBV18 CASSPTKQVNTEAFF
13 TRBV18 CASSPADNTEAFF
15 TRBV27 CASSLQRGPDTEAFF
14 TRBV28 CASSLPAPPRELFF
17 TRBV5-6 CASSLAGLAGNTGELFF
15 TRBV7-9 CASSLVTGTNYGYTF
16 TRBV5-4 CASSQGLAGPYNEQFF
15 TRBV19 CATIRTGHMNTEAFF
14 TRBV11-1 CASSLSSVTDTQYF
15 TRBV19 CASAGGEVSNQPQHF
15 TRBV5-1 CASSLGEAKFSPLHF
13 TRBV30 CAWSVNRDQPQHF
12 TRBV6-2/TRBV6-3 CASSFLDNEQFF
15 TRBV7-8 CASSLTLAGAYEQYF
14 TRBV9 CASSAQGANEKLFF
13 TRBV15 CATSGAYNSPLHF
15 TRBV7-8 CASSSSGTSTDTQYF
14 TRBV7-9 CASSLAGREETQYF
14 TRBV10-3 CAISERQGGETQYF